One and the same sample provided the 7 T cell receptor beta chains below, sequenced in a study of metastatic and nonmetastatic thyroid tumors. Every patient was untreated before thyroid surgery. TCRdb re-clonotyped the PCR reads via MiXCR. This sample yields roughly 20,000 clones, of which about a quarter are seen a single time; 6.1% belongs to the top ten. Sequenced input: blood. These receptor sequences come from a female donor with papillary thyroid cancer or a benign thyroid nodule (not recorded which). Some clones in this sample may be carry-over from other donors' samples.

As concerns this clone: The junction shows a germline mismatch at one end, possibly a read error. The chain uses TRBV24-1 and TRBJ2-7, with D maybe TRBD1 (6 bases). The CDR3 runs to 15 residues. The germline gives CDR1 KGHDR, CDR2 SFDVKD. CDR3 protein: CATSYFSRGRDEQYF. CDR3 bases: TGTGCCACCAGTTATTTCAGCAGGGGCAGGGACGAGCAGTACTTC.

This clone occurred many times. The V call is TRBV10-3, the J call TRBJ1-2; possibly TRBD1 for D (5 bases). V was pared by 0 bases and J by 7 bases, with 12 bases between. Germline loops: CDR1 ENHRY, CDR2 SYGVKD. CDR3 length: 14 amino acids. The CDR3 coding sequence is TGTGCCATCAGTGAGTCGGGGCGGTCGGGTGGCTACACCTTC. Protein sequence: CAISESGRSGGYTF.

This clone was picked up a small number of times. The V and J genes are TRBV29-1 and TRBJ2-7; TRBD1 is a possible D gene (6 bases). V was cut by 6 bases and J by 2 bases, with 17 bases left in between. Germline V gene sequence: CDR1 SQVTM, CDR2 ANQGSEA. CDR3 size: 14 residues. DNA for the CDR3: TGCAGCGTGGCCCGCTGGGGGCTCACCTACGAGCAGTACTTC. Translating gives CSVARWGLTYEQYF.

There are many counts of this clone. V usage is TRBV20-1 and J usage is TRBJ2-5, with 12 nucleotides matching TRBD2. CDR1 DFQATT and CDR2 SNEGSKA come from the germline V gene (reference sequence). The junction had 0 bases not matched to a gene; V was cut back by 3 bases and J by 4 bases. The CDR3 loop spans 13 amino acids. The CDR3 DNA is TGCAGTGCTAGGACTAGCGGGAGAGAGACCCAGTACTTC. Translating it yields CSARTSGRETQYF.

This clone showed up many times. The genes are TRBV18 and TRBJ1-5; D is ambiguous. Germline lookup yields CDR1 KGHSH and CDR2 LQKENI. Trimming cost V 6 bases and J 11 bases, with 17 bases left between them. The CDR3 has 13 amino acids. The CDR3 spells CASSYSDHRSQHF. CDR3 nucleotides: TGTGCCAGCTCCTACAGTGACCACCGGTCCCAGCATTTT.

This clone was seen at least ten times. The chain links TRBV7-6 to TRBJ2-7; TRBD2 matches at 10 bases. The germline V gene encodes CDR1 SGHVS and CDR2 FNYEAQ. V was clipped by 1 base and J by 2 bases; unmatched bases: 8. This CDR3 is built from 17 residues. In nucleotides, the CDR3 is TGTGCCAGCAGCTTAGGATCCCTTCTAGCGGGAGCCTACGAGCAGTACTTC. Residues: CASSLGSLLAGAYEQYF.

This clone was detected only once. The genes are TRBV11-2 and TRBJ2-7; D is unclear. Trimming stripped 5 bases from V and 0 bases from J, with 5 bases between. CDR1 and CDR2 from the germline V gene are SGHAT and FQNNGV. CDR3 length: 12 residues. For the CDR3, the DNA is TGTGCCAGCAGCCAGAGCTCCTACGAGCAGTACTTC. It is translated as CASSQSSYEQYF.